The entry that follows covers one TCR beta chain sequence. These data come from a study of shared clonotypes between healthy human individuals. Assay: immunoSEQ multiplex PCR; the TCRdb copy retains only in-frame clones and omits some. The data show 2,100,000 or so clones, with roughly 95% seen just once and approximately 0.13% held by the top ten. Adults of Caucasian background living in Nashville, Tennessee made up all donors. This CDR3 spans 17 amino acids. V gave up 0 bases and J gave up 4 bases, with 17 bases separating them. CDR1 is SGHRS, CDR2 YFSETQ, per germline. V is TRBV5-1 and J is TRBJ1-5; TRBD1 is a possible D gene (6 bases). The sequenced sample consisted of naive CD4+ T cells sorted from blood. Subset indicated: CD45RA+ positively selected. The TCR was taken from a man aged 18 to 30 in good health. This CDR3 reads CASSLGTKPGQNQPQHF. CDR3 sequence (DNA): TGCGCCAGCAGCTTGGGTACGAAACCCGGACAGAATCAGCCCCAGCATTTT. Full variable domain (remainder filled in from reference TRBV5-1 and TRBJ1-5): KAGVTQTPRYLIKTRGQQVTLSCSPISGHRSVSWYQQTPGQGLQFLFEYFSETQRNKGNFPGRFSGRQFSNSRSEMNVSTLELGDSALYLCASSLGTKPGQNQPQHFGDGTRLSIL.